These T cell receptor beta chains were read from a single sample in a study of T cell changes during pregnancy in multiple sclerosis. Profiled with immunoSEQ multiplex PCR; TCRdb holds only in-frame clones, not every one. This table has 35,000 to 40,000 clones, about 91% appearing once. The sequenced sample was CD4+ T cells from peripheral blood mononuclear cells, obtained in the third trimester of pregnancy. The receptors come from a female donor with multiple sclerosis, enrolled in a pregnancy study. Both conserved end residues are part of each CDR3. D genes are given only for firm matches. Size is omitted from some rows. Given values are once, few, many or a class for expanded clones.

>TRBV18|TRBD2|TRBJ2-1|.|15
TGTGCCAGCTCACTACTAGCGGGAGAGTACAATGAGCAGTTCTTC
CASSLLAGEYNEQFF
>TRBV7-9|TRBD1|TRBJ1-3|.|16
TGTGCCAGCAGCCTACGGACAGGGGGTTACGGAAACACCATATATTTT
CASSLRTGGYGNTIYF
>TRBV5-1|TRBD1|TRBJ1-2|.|13
TGCGCCAGCAGCTTCGACAGGGGGGATGGCTACACCTTC
CASSFDRGDGYTF
>TRBV7-2|.|TRBJ2-1|.|13
TGTGCCAGCAGCTTAGCGCCCAGCAATGAGCAGTTCTTC
CASSLAPSNEQFF
>TRBV2|TRBD1|TRBJ2-2|.|14
TGTGCCAGCAGGGGACAGGGGTTTAACGGGGAGCTGTTTTTT
CASRGQGFNGELFF
>TRBV5-1|.|TRBJ2-5|.|17
TGCGCCAGCAGCTCTAGGGACAGCGGGAGCGGTAGAGAGACCCAGTACTTC
CASSSRDSGSGRETQYF
>TRBV7-9|TRBD2|TRBJ2-3|once|16
TGTGCCAGCAGCTTAGGTACTAGCGTAAGCACAGATACGCAGTATTTT
CASSLGTSVSTDTQYF
>TRBV19|.|TRBJ2-3|.|12
TGTGCCAGTAGTCTCGCGGCAAATACGCAGTATTTT
CASSLAANTQYF
>TRBV10-3|TRBD2|TRBJ2-3|once|14
TGTGCCATCAGTGAGCGGGAGGGCCTAAATACGCAGTATTTT
CAISEREGLNTQYF
>TRBV23-1|.|TRBJ2-1|.|16
TGCGCCAGCAGCCTAAAGCAGGGGAGCTCCTACAATGAGCAGTTCTTC
CASSLKQGSSYNEQFF
>TRBV19|TRBD1|TRBJ2-3|.|14
TGTGCCAGTTCGACAGGGGAGGTGGTAGATACGCAGTATTTT
CASSTGEVVDTQYF
>TRBV15|.|TRBJ2-7|.|15
TGTGCCACCAGCAGAGGATCCGAGGGTCCTGGCGAGCAGTACTTC
CATSRGSEGPGEQYF
>TRBV2|.|TRBJ1-1|few|11
TGTGCCAGCAGTGAAGGAACGAGGGCTTTCTTT
CASSEGTRAFF
>TRBV7-2|.|TRBJ1-1|.|15
TGTGCCAGCAGCTTAAAGCCGGGGATGAACACTGAAGCTTTCTTT
CASSLKPGMNTEAFF
>TRBV10-3|TRBD1|TRBJ2-2|.|16
TGTGCCATCAGTAGTACAGGGGCCCAGAACACCGGGGAGCTGTTTTTT
CAISSTGAQNTGELFF
>TRBV6-1|.|TRBJ2-3|.|15
TGTGCCAGCAGTGGCGTCTCTAGCCTTACAGATACGCAGTATTTT
CASSGVSSLTDTQYF
>TRBV19|TRBD2|TRBJ2-1|.|16
TGTGCCAGTAGTATCCCTGGCGGGGGGAGCGGCAATGAGCAGTTCTTC
CASSIPGGGSGNEQFF
>TRBV6-1|.|TRBJ2-5|.|14
TGTGCCAGCAACCGGGACACTCGACAAGAGACCCAGTACTTC
CASNRDTRQETQYF
>TRBV6-1|TRBD1|TRBJ2-4|.|12
TGTGCCAGCGACCGGGACAGGATGAATCAGTACTTC
CASDRDRMNQYF
>TRBV5-1|TRBD2|TRBJ2-5|.|15
TGCGCCAGCGCTCTAGCGGGTTCGACGGGAGAGACCCAGTACTTC
CASALAGSTGETQYF
>TRBV10-3|TRBD1|TRBJ2-7|.|12
TGTGCCATCAGTGATGACAGGGACGAGCAGTACTTC
CAISDDRDEQYF
>TRBV7-2|.|TRBJ1-1|once|15
TGTGCCAGCAGCCCGCCGGGACACCTGAACACTGAAGCTTTCTTT
CASSPPGHLNTEAFF
>TRBV6-1|TRBD1|TRBJ1-4|.|14
TGTGCCAGCAGCTACGACAGGGATTATGAAAAACTGTTTTTT
CASSYDRDYEKLFF
>TRBV10-3|TRBD1|TRBJ2-5|.|14
TGTGCCATCAGTGGGACAGGGAGAGGAGGGACCCAGTACTTC
CAISGTGRGGTQYF
>TRBV6-1|.|TRBJ1-1|.|14
TGTGCCAGCAGCGCTACCAGGGGCAACACTGAAGCTTTCTTT
CASSATRGNTEAFF
>TRBV5-1|TRBD1|TRBJ2-2|.|15
TGCGCCAGCAGCTTGAGAGGGACAGTCACCGGGGAGCTGTTTTTT
CASSLRGTVTGELFF
>TRBV18|.|TRBJ2-6|.|16
TGTGCCAGCTCACCGATACAGGTCTCTGGGGCCAACGTCCTGACTTTC
CASSPIQVSGANVLTF
>TRBV7-2|TRBD2|TRBJ2-5|.|14
TGTGCCAGCAGCCGGGGGGGGTATGCGGAGACCCAGTACTTC
CASSRGGYAETQYF
>TRBV5-1|.|TRBJ2-3|.|15
TGCGCCAGCAGCTTGGGTGGGCAGAACACAGATACGCAGTATTTT
CASSLGGQNTDTQYF
>TRBV11-2|.|TRBJ1-1|few|14
TGTGCCAGCAGCTTAGTCGGGGGGGACACTGAAGCTTTCTTT
CASSLVGGDTEAFF
>TRBV6-6|TRBD1|TRBJ1-5|.|13
TGTGCCAGCAGTTCGGACAGGGGGCAGCCCCAGCATTTT
CASSSDRGQPQHF
>TRBV5-1|TRBD1|TRBJ2-5|.|15
TGCGCCAGCAGCTTGTCCGCGACAGGGCAAGAGACCCAGTACTTC
CASSLSATGQETQYF
>TRBV5-1|.|TRBJ2-5|.|12
TGCGCCAGCAGCGATAGCCAAGAGACCCAGTACTTC
CASSDSQETQYF
>TRBV6-5|TRBD1|TRBJ1-2|.|15
TGTGCCAGCAGATCTGGGGGACAGGGGGCATTTGGCTACACCTTC
CASRSGGQGAFGYTF
>TRBV28|.|TRBJ2-6|.|17
TGTGCCAGCAGTTTATCATCCGCCTACTCTGGGGCCAACGTCCTGACTTTC
CASSLSSAYSGANVLTF
>TRBV11-2|TRBD1|TRBJ2-7|.|14
TGTGCCAGCAGCTTTGGACAGGGGTGGTACGAGCAGTACTTC
CASSFGQGWYEQYF
>TRBV6-5|TRBD1|TRBJ1-5|.|14
TGTGCCAGCAGTTACGGGGCAGGGGGTCAGCCCCAGCATTTT
CASSYGAGGQPQHF
>TRBV6-4|TRBD2|TRBJ2-2|.|17
TGTGCCAGCAGTGACTCACTAGCGATAGCGAACACCGGGGAGCTGTTTTTT
CASSDSLAIANTGELFF
>TRBV5-4|.|TRBJ1-2|.|15
TGTGCCAGCAGCTTGCCGGCAGGCCCCCACTATGGCTACACCTTC
CASSLPAGPHYGYTF
>TRBV7-2|.|TRBJ2-7|.|15
TGTGCCAGCAGCTTAAATCCCCCCAGGGACTACGAGCAGTACTTC
CASSLNPPRDYEQYF
>TRBV2|TRBD2|TRBJ2-3|few|14
TGTGCCAGCAGACGAGAGGGAGGGACAGATACGCAGTATTTT
CASRREGGTDTQYF
>TRBV5-1|.|TRBJ2-6|.|12
TGCGCCACCCTATCTGGGGCCAACGTCCTGACTTTC
CATLSGANVLTF
>TRBV6-1|TRBD1|TRBJ1-2|.|14
TGTGCCAGCGTTAAGACAGGGGGCCACTATGGCTACACCTTC
CASVKTGGHYGYTF
>TRBV28|.|TRBJ1-1|.|13
TGTGCCAGCAGAAATCAGGGGAACACTGAAGCTTTCTTT
CASRNQGNTEAFF
>TRBV6-1|.|TRBJ2-5|.|13
TGTGCCAGCACTGGGCAGGGAATTGAGACCCAGTACTTC
CASTGQGIETQYF